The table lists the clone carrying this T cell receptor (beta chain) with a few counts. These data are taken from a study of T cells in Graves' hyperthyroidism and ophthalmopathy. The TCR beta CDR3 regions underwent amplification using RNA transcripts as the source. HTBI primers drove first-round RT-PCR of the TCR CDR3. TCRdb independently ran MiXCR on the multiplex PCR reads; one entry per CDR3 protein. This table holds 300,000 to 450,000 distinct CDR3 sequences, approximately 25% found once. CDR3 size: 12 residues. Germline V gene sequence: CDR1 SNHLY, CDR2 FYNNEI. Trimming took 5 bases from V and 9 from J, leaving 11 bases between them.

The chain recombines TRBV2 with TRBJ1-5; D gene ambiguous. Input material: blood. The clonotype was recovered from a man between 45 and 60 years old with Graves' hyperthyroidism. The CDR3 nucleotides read TGTGCCAGCAGTAACGACCGGGGGCCCCAGCATTTT. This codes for CASSNDRGPQHF.